This TCR beta chain derives from a study of CD8+ T cells in alopecia areata. The study's findings and limits: Tofacitinib did not eliminate many expanded lesional clones from scalp or blood. Relative to normal scalp, lesional scalp, especially alopecia totalis/universalis, showed higher clonality. Both scalp clonality and the expanded CD8+ clones among the top 100 showed a significant decrease with tofacitinib. Patients shared TCRs less clearly than mice did, possibly for HLA-related reasons.

cDNA serving as the sequencing template came from extracted, reverse transcribed RNA. Profiled with immunoSEQ multiplex PCR; TCRdb holds only in-frame clones, not every one. This table has a few hundred thousand clones, 45% to 70% appearing once. Described treatment: oral pan-JAK inhibitor, 5-10 mg twice daily. Germline V CDR1 and CDR2: SGDLS, YYNGEE. V was trimmed by 4 bases and J by 8 bases, leaving 12 bases between them. The length of the CDR3 is 12 residues. There are a few counts of this clone. Its antigen is still unknown. The TCR was taken from a human donor with alopecia areata. Here the sequenced sample was CD4+ T cells sorted from blood, taken at week 52, from a patient treated with tofacitinib. The genes are TRBV9 and TRBJ1-2; D uncertain. This chain's CDR3 is CASSHPGGGYTF. The CDR3 DNA reads TGTGCCAGCAGCCACCCCGGAGGGGGCTACACCTTC.